A single TCR beta chain is shown here with its context. Which antigen it targets is not known. Per-nucleotide qualities are absent, and no much larger clonotype sits a single base away. Spanning cysteine to phenylalanine, the CDR3 consists of 18 amino acids. Only the CDR3 DNA stays, 54 bases, in frame from base 1. For CDR1 and CDR2, the germline V gene (reference sequence) lists LNHDA and SQIVND. Ends trimmed: V by 8 bases, J by 4 bases; bases unmatched to a gene: 19. These data come from a study of blood T cell repertoires in COVID-19 (dated by TCRdb to about 2020). About the investigation overall: Samples from collaborators originated in the United States, Italy and Spain and spanned both the acute and convalescent phases of COVID-19. Where available, HLA class I and class II types were taken from metadata supplied by the sample provider and were not determined by assay-based typing. Subjects who had been exposed to COVID-19, were actively infected with it, or had recovered from it provided the deeply sampled blood TCRbeta repertoires that made up the dataset. A freely available public database, intended as a resource for researchers studying the immune response to SARS-CoV-2, is where the repertoires were released. Nearly every sample came with metadata listing a de-identified subject ID, COVID-19 status, age in years and sex. Samples were obtained from the ongoing ImmuneRACE study (first 160 participants) and from 950 to 1,500 subjects provided by 6 global collaborators. The material from the prospective study consisted of cDNA or gDNA derived from T cells, B-cell-depleted T cells, or PBMCs. Broader findings and caveats from the paper: The quantity of clinical and demographic metadata differed by source and by participant and was supplied without curation.

The collaborating institutions used their own protocols to collect whole blood in K2EDTA tubes. For TCRbeta analysis, collaborators shipped samples as frozen whole blood, isolated PBMCs, or DNA extracted from either of those sample types. TCRbeta CDR3 regions were amplified from genomic DNA by means of the immunoSEQ Assay, a bias-controlled multiplex PCR. Regarding the original processing steps: The number of nucleated cells in each sample was estimated from the amplification of reference gene primers within the assay. To quantify the absolute abundance of each unique TCRbeta CDR3 rearrangement, sequence reads were collapsed and filtered. For each sample, productive Simpson clonality was calculated as the square root of Simpson's diversity index over productive rearrangements. TCRdb took over this immuneACCESS table, retaining in-frame rearrangements with V and J assigned. Such tables are incomplete; in checked studies, under half of the missing clones stem from an unresolved V gene, and the remainder is unexplained. The V and J calls and clone size come from that table; D and trimming were worked out from the DNA. The table for this sample lists some 110,000 clones; 85% of them were counted only once. The ten largest clones take up approximately 1.5% of the sample.

Sequencing was carried out using peripheral blood. The chain is assembled from TRBV19 and TRBJ2-2, and TRBD2 matches 7 of the central bases. The receptor was derived from a man between 40 and 49 years old with acute or convalescent COVID-19. The CDR3 corresponds to CASSGRGGTSRGTGELFF. The base sequence is TGTGCCAGTTCGGGGAGGGGAGGAACTAGCCGGGGCACCGGGGAGCTGTTTTTT.